This passage covers 18 T cell receptor beta chains from one sample sequenced in a study of blood T cell repertoires in COVID-19. This table comes from immunoSEQ multiplex PCR, and its TCRdb copy is limited to in-frame clones, with some not included. The sample contains approximately 200,000 clones, 90% of which appear only once. The specimen was PBMCs or T cells enriched from blood (not recorded which). The origin of the receptors is a man in his thirties or forties who had recovered from COVID-19.

The chain's CDR3 is CASSFLTSGGYNEQFF. CDR3 DNA sequence: TGTGCCAGCAGCTTTCTGACTAGCGGGGGATACAATGAGCAGTTCTTC. The genes are TRBV5-4 and TRBJ2-1, with 12 bases aligning to TRBD2. Germline CDR1 SGHNT, CDR2 YYREEE (reference sequence). CDR3 length: 16 amino acids. With V trimmed by 2 bases and J by 4 bases, 4 bases remained unmatched. Filled out from reference TRBV5-4 and TRBJ2-1, the complete variable domain reads ETGVTQSPTHLIKTRGQQVTLRCSSQSGHNTVSWYQQALGQGPQFIFQYYREEENGRGNFPPRFSGLQFPNYSSELNVNALELDDSALYLCASSFLTSGGYNEQFFGPGTRLTVL.

The V gene is TRBV18, the J gene TRBJ1-3, with 7 positions matching TRBD1. There are 16 residues in the CDR3. Germline V CDR1 and CDR2: KGHSH, LQKENI. V shed 3 bases and J 0 bases; nucleotides not matched to a gene: 5. The CDR3 loop is CASSPGTEFSGNTIYF. CDR3 sequence (DNA): TGTGCCAGCTCACCGGGGACAGAGTTCTCTGGAAACACCATATATTTT.

Written as DNA, the CDR3 is TGTGCCAGCAGCCAAGACACAGGGCTACCACCCCTCCACTTT. Translating gives CASSQDTGLPPLHF. The genes are TRBV3-1 (or the pseudogene TRBV3-2) and TRBJ1-6; maybe TRBD1 (6 bases). The CDR3 runs to 14 residues. The germline CDR1 and CDR2 sequences are LGHDT and YNNKEL (reference sequence). V was cut by 0 bases and J by 11 bases, with 11 bases left in between.

The chain recombines TRBV19 with TRBJ1-3, with D tentatively TRBD1 (5 bases). This CDR3 contains 14 residues. The V end lost 7 bases, the J end lost 0 bases, and 10 bases lay between the germline ends. CDR1 is LNHDA, CDR2 SQIVND, per germline (reference sequence). Written as DNA, the CDR3 is TGTGCCAGTATCGGGGGACTCTCTGGAAACACCATATATTTT. Translated: CASIGGLSGNTIYF.

The chain combines TRBV28 with TRBJ2-5, with 8 bases matching TRBD1. After removal of 5 bases from V and 4 bases from J, the junction contained 0 bases not matched to a gene. The V gene's germline CDR1 is MDHEN and CDR2 SYDVKM. This CDR3 has 12 residues. The CDR3 nucleotides read TGTGCCAGCAGTGACAGGGGAGAGACCCAGTACTTC. It codes for CASSDRGETQYF.

The J gene is TRBJ2-5, the V gene TRBV9, with 9 bases fitting TRBD1. J was trimmed by 4 bases and V by 4 bases; bases with no gene match: 14. The germline gives CDR1 SGDLS, CDR2 YYNGEE. CDR3 length equals 17 residues. The DNA of the CDR3 is TGTGCCAGCAGCTTTCACGCTCGGACAGGGGATGGAGAGACCCAGTACTTC. Translation gives CASSFHARTGDGETQYF.

The table lists this clone with a count of one. The gene calls are TRBV29-1 and TRBJ1-2; 8 bases are a match to TRBD1. J lost 8 bases, V lost 7 bases, and 9 bases had no gene match. The CDR3 totals 12 residues. In germline, CDR1 is SQVTM, CDR2 ANQGSEA. The CDR3 loop is CSAHQGAQGYTF. The CDR3, as DNA: TGCAGCGCCCATCAGGGGGCGCAGGGCTACACCTTC.

The chain recombines TRBV6-1 with TRBJ1-1; weak D call: TRBD1 (6 bases). Germline-derived CDR1 and CDR2 are MNHNS and SASEGT. CDR3 length: 17 residues. V dropped 4 bases and J dropped 0 bases, with 18 bases sitting between them. The chain's CDR3 is CASSANDMDRMNTEAFF. The CDR3 nucleotides read TGTGCCAGCAGTGCAAATGATATGGACAGAATGAACACTGAAGCTTTCTTT.

The chain recombines TRBV6-1 with TRBJ2-2; TRBD2 matches 11 bases. There are 16 residues in the CDR3. J was trimmed by 4 bases and V by 3 bases; bases with no gene match: 4. Germline-derived CDR1 and CDR2 are MNHNS and SASEGT. The CDR3 protein is CASSEWLAGGTGELFF. CDR3 coding DNA: TGTGCCAGCAGTGAGTGGCTAGCGGGAGGCACCGGGGAGCTGTTTTTT.

The rearrangement links TRBV9 to TRBJ1-2; 8 bases fit TRBD1. Trimming at V came to 0 bases and at J to 5 bases, leaving 6 bases not matched to a gene. The germline V gene encodes CDR1 SGDLS and CDR2 YYNGEE. The CDR3 has 15 amino acids. In DNA form, the CDR3 reads TGTGCCAGCAGCGTAGAACTTACAGGGGGGTATGGCTACACCTTC. Translating it yields CASSVELTGGYGYTF.

This sequence joins TRBV15 and TRBJ1-3; tentatively, D is TRBD1 (5 bases). CDR3 length: 17 amino acids. The ends were cut back, 2 bases at V and 4 bases at J, with 18 bases in the middle. CDR1 is LNHNV, CDR2 YYDKDF, per germline (reference sequence). The DNA of the CDR3 is TGTGCCACCAGCAGAACTTTCGCGGGGGGGTCGGGAAACACCATATATTTT. It yields the protein CATSRTFAGGSGNTIYF. The whole variable domain, filled in from reference TRBV15 and TRBJ1-3, reads DAMVIQNPRYQVTQFGKPVTLSCSQTLNHNVMYWYQQKSSQAPKLLFHYYDKDFNNEADTPDNFQSRRPNTSFCFLDIRSPGLGDTAMYLCATSRTFAGGSGNTIYFGEGSWLTVV.

The chain combines TRBV5-1 with TRBJ2-5, with 9 positions matching TRBD2. After removal of 2 bases from V and 4 bases from J, the junction contained 12 bases not matched to a gene. Germline CDR1 SGHRS, CDR2 YFSETQ. The CDR3 consists of 17 residues. The CDR3 bases are TGCGCCAGCAGCTTAGGTCTAGCGGGAAGAGGTCTAGAGACCCAGTACTTC. This translates into CASSLGLAGRGLETQYF.

The rearrangement uses TRBV5-4 and TRBJ2-7; 10 bases are a match to TRBD2. This CDR3 contains 14 residues. With 5 bases clipped from V and 7 bases from J, the junction kept 9 bases outside the gene matches. Germline values: CDR1 SGHNT, CDR2 YYREEE (reference sequence). CDR3 loop: CASRTSGAPPEQYF. CDR3 bases: TGTGCCAGCAGAACTAGCGGGGCCCCTCCGGAGCAGTACTTC.

The chain uses TRBV30 and TRBJ1-1, with D unresolved. The CDR3 sequence is 12 residues long. In germline, CDR1 is GTSNPN, CDR2 SVGIG (reference sequence). V was clipped by 1 base and J by 5 bases, with 8 bases between them. For the CDR3, the DNA is TGTGCCTGGAGTGATGCGGGGACTGAAGCTTTCTTT. Its protein is CAWSDAGTEAFF.

The chain recombines TRBV3-1 (or the pseudogene TRBV3-2) with TRBJ1-1; a possible D gene is TRBD1 (5 bases). Trimming cost V 1 base and J 4 bases, with 10 bases left between them. The CDR3 runs to 14 residues. The V gene's germline CDR1 is LGHDT and CDR2 YNNKEL (reference sequence). The CDR3, as DNA: TGTGCCAGCAGCCAAGGGGGGGGGTTCACTGAAGCTTTCTTT. Protein: CASSQGGGFTEAFF.

The genes are TRBV5-4 and TRBJ2-1; D is undetermined. Trimming cost V 4 bases and J 7 bases, with 9 bases left between them. Germline loops: CDR1 SGHNT, CDR2 YYREEE (reference sequence). The CDR3 has 12 residues. This CDR3 is CASSLTVNEQFF. The CDR3 region has the DNA TGTGCCAGCAGCCTTACGGTGAATGAGCAGTTCTTC.

The chain links TRBV20-1 to TRBJ2-3; D uncertain. The CDR3 covers 13 residues. V lost 3 bases to trimming and J lost 8 bases, with 15 bases between them. Germline lookup yields CDR1 DFQATT and CDR2 SNEGSKA (reference sequence). CDR3 bases: TGCAGTGCTAGTGACCTTCTATCCGGTACGCAGTATTTT. This encodes CSASDLLSGTQYF.

This chain links TRBV5-4 with TRBJ2-7; 7 bases match TRBD2. With V trimmed by 6 bases and J by 6 bases, 3 bases remained unmatched. The CDR3 covers 11 residues. From germline, CDR1 is SGHNT and CDR2 YYREEE (reference sequence). The chain's CDR3 is CASTGGGEQYF. The CDR3 bases are TGTGCCAGCACTGGGGGGGGCGAGCAGTACTTC.